This T cell receptor beta chain was retrieved from a study of blood T cell repertoires in COVID-19. On the study more broadly: The United States, Italy and Spain provided the acute and convalescent COVID-19 samples.

The participants were between roughly 18 and 100 years old and came from about two dozen US areas. Cohort placement rested on clinical history that participants reported themselves. CDR3 size: 15 residues. V gave up 1 base and J gave up 5 bases, with 12 bases separating them. Per the germline V gene, CDR1 is SGHVS and CDR2 is FNYEAQ. Using immunoSEQ multiplex PCR, the repertoire was profiled, and TCRdb retains in-frame clones only, with some absent. The sample contains a few hundred thousand clones, around 85% of which appear only once. The chain links TRBV7-6 to TRBJ1-5; no clear D. Material for sequencing was PBMCs or T cells enriched from blood (not recorded which). The receptor's source is a woman between 35 and 50 years old with acute COVID-19. Here the CDR3 reads CASSLGGTVDQPQHF. In DNA form, the CDR3 reads TGTGCCAGCAGCTTAGGTGGCACAGTAGATCAGCCCCAGCATTTT.